The present T cell receptor beta chain was sequenced within a study of cytomegalovirus exposure and HLA in healthy donors. Study findings and constraints: No immune exposure information besides CMV serostatus was available. Later work associated roughly 15,000 TCR beta sequences with HLA alleles at 0.05 false discovery rate. In a later analysis, a missense DCLRE1C variant was linked to TCR beta V- and J-gene trimming. Generally TCR sequences proved uncommon, though certain public TCRs appeared in numerous donors.

For this clone: What it recognizes is unknown.

The CDR3 contains 15 residues. The V and J ends lost 4 bases and 5 bases respectively, with 19 bases between them. CDR1 and CDR2 (germline): SGHNT, YYREEE (reference sequence). Both 60 Vbeta primers and 13 Jbeta primers went into the PCR. The method was immunoSEQ multiplex PCR; TCRdb's version includes in-frame clones alone and lacks a portion of them. The sample includes around 200,000 clones, over 80% seen only once; the top ten take roughly 10%. The sample comprised PBMCs. This sequence originates from a woman aged 45 to 65 in good health and CMV-seropositive. The chain links TRBV5-4 to TRBJ2-7, with D perhaps matching TRBD2 (5 bases). Here the CDR3 DNA reads TGTGCCAGCAGCGCTCCGGGATTCGGGCCCCACGAGCAGTACTTC. Translating it yields CASSAPGFGPHEQYF.